The entry below describes one T cell receptor beta chain. Only in-frame clones appear in the TCRdb table, and some are missing; sequencing was by immunoSEQ multiplex PCR. The sample comprises 150,000 or so clones, 90% of which are singletons, and over 15% rests with the top ten. This CDR3 is built from 16 residues. The ends lost 2 bases at V and 5 bases at J; junction bases unmatched: 6. Germline CDR1 reads LGHNA; CDR2 reads YNFKEQ. The source of the sample is a study of T cell responses to AZD1222 COVID-19 vaccine. This TCR derives from an adult in good health. The chain couples TRBV4-2 to TRBJ1-5; 10 bases fit TRBD1. Sequenced here: peripheral blood, sampled on day 0 of AZD1222 vaccination. The CDR3 spells CASSQRDRGDYQPQHF. CDR3 bases: TGTGCCAGCAGCCAAAGGGACAGGGGAGATTATCAGCCCCAGCATTTT.